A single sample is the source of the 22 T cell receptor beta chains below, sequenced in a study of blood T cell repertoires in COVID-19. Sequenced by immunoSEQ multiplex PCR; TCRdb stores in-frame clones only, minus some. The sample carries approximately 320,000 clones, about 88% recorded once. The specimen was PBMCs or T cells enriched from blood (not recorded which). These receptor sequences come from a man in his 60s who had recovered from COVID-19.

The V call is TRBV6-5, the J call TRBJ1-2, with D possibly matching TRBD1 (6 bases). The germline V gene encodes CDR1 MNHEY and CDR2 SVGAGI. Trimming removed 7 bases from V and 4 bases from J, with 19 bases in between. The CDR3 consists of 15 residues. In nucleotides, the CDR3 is TGTGCCAGCAATCCACAGGGATGGATCCCCTATGGCTACACCTTC. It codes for CASNPQGWIPYGYTF.

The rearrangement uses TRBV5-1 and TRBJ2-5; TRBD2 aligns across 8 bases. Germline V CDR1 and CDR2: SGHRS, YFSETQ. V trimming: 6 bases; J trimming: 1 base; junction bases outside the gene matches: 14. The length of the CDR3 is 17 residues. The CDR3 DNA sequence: TGCGCCAGCACGCCCGCAAGCGGGAGAATCGTCCAAGAGACCCAGTACTTC. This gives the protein CASTPASGRIVQETQYF. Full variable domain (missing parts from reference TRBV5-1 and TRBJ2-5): KAGVTQTPRYLIKTRGQQVTLSCSPISGHRSVSWYQQTPGQGLQFLFEYFSETQRNKGNFPGRFSGRQFSNSRSEMNVSTLELGDSALYLCASTPASGRIVQETQYFGPGTRLLVL.

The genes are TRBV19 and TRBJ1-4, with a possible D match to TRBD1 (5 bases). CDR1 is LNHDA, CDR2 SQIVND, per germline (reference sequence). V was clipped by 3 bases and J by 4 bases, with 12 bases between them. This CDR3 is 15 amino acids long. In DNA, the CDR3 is TGTGCCAGTAGTATTGGCGGGGCCCTTAATGAAAAACTGTTTTTT. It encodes CASSIGGALNEKLFF.

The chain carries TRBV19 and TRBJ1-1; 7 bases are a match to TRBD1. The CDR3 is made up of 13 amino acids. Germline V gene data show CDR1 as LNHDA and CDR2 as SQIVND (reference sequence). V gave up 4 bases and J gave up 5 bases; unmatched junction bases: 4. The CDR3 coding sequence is TGTGCCAGTAGTACGACACAGGGGACTGAAGCTTTCTTT. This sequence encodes CASSTTQGTEAFF.

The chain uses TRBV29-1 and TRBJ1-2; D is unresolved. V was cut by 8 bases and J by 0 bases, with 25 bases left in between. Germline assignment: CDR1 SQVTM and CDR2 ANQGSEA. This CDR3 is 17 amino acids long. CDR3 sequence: CSSSFGVGGGSNYGYTF. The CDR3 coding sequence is TGCAGCTCCTCCTTCGGGGTCGGCGGTGGATCTAACTATGGCTACACCTTC.

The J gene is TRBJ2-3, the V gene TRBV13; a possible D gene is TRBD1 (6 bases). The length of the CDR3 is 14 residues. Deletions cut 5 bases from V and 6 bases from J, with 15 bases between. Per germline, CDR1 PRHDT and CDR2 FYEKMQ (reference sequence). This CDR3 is CASSPRGVPDTQYF. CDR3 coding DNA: TGTGCCAGCAGCCCCAGGGGAGTCCCGGATACGCAGTATTTT.

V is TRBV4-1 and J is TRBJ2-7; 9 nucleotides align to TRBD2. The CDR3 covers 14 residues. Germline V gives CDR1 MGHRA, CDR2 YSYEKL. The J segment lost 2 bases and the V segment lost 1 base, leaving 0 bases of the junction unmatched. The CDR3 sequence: CASSQGGRAYEQYF. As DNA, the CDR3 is TGCGCCAGCAGCCAAGGCGGGAGGGCCTACGAGCAGTACTTC.

Here the CDR3 DNA reads TGTGCCAGCAGTCTGGACAGGGGAGAAGGGGCCAACGTCCTGACTTTC. Translating it yields CASSLDRGEGANVLTF. V gene TRBV16 combines with J gene TRBJ2-6, with TRBD1 matching over 9 bases. The CDR3 has 16 residues. V trimming: 6 bases; J trimming: 4 bases; junction bases outside the gene matches: 7. Looked up from germline, CDR1 is KGHSY and CDR2 is FQNENV.

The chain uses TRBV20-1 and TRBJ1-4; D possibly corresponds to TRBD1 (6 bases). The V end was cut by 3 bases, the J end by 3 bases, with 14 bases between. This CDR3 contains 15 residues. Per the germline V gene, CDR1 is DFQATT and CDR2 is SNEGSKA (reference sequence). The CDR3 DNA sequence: TGCAGTGCTAGTTCGTTACAGGGCCCTAATGAAAAACTGTTTTTT. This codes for CSASSLQGPNEKLFF.

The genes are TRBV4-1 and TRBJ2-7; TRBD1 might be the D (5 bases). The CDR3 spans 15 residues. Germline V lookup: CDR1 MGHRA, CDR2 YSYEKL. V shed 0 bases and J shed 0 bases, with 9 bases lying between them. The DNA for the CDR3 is TGCGCCAGCAGCCAAGAAGTCCAGGGCTCCTACGAGCAGTACTTC. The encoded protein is CASSQEVQGSYEQYF.

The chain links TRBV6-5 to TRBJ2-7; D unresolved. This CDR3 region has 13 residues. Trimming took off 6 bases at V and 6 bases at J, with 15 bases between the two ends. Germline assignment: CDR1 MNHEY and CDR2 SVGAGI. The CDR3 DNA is TGTGCCAGCAGGCCTAGAAGTCGGAGCGAGCAGTACTTC. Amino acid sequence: CASRPRSRSEQYF.

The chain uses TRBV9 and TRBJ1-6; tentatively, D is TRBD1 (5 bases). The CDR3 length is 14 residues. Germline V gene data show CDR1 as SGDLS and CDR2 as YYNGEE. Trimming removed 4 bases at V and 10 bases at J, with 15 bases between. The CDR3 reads CASSLRPGLSPLHF. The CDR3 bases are TGTGCCAGCAGCCTACGGCCAGGGCTATCACCCCTCCACTTT.

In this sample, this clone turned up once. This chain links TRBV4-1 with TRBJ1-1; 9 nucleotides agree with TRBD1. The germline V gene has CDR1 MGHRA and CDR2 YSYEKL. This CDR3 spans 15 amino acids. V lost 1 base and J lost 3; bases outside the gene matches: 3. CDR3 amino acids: CASSQVTGGYTEAFF. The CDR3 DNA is TGCGCCAGCAGCCAAGTAACAGGGGGCTACACTGAAGCTTTCTTT.

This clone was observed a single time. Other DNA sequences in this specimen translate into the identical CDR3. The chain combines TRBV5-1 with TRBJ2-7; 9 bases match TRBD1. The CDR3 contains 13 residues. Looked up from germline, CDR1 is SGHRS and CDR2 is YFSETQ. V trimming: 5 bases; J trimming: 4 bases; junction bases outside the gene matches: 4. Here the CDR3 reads CASSRDREYEQYF. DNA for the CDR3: TGCGCCAGCAGTCGGGACAGGGAATACGAGCAGTACTTC.

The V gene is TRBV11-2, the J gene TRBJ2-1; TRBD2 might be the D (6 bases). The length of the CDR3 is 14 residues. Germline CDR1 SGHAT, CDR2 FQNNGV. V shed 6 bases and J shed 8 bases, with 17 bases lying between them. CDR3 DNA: TGTGCCAGCAGATCACTAGCTTCGGAGGATGAGCAGTTCTTC. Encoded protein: CASRSLASEDEQFF.

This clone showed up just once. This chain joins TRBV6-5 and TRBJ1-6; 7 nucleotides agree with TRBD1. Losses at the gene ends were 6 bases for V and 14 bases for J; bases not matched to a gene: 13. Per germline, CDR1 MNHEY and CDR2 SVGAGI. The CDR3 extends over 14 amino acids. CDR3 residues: CASRNGDRFTSLHF. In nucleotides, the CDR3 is TGTGCCAGCAGAAACGGGGACAGATTTACATCCCTCCACTTT.

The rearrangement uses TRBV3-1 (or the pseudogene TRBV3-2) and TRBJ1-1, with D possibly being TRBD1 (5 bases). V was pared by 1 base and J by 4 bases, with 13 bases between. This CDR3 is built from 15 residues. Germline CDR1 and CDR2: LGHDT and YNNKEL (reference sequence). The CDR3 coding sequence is TGTGCCAGCAGCCAAGCTCCCGGGGGAGGCACTGAAGCTTTCTTT. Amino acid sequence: CASSQAPGGGTEAFF.

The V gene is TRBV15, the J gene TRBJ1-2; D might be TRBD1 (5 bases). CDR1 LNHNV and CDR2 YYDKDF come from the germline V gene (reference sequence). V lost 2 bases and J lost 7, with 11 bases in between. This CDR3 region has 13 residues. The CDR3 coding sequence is TGTGCCACCAGCAGATCCTCGACAGCTGGCTACACCTTC. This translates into CATSRSSTAGYTF.

CDR3 bases: TGTGCCAGCAGCTTAACTCGGGGACTCCAGTTCTTC. Its protein is CASSLTRGLQFF. The chain links TRBV7-3 to TRBJ2-1; D is perhaps TRBD2 (6 bases). The CDR3 extends over 12 amino acids. CDR1 and CDR2 (germline): SGHTA, FQGTGA. Trimming cost V 0 bases and J 13 bases, with 10 bases left between them.

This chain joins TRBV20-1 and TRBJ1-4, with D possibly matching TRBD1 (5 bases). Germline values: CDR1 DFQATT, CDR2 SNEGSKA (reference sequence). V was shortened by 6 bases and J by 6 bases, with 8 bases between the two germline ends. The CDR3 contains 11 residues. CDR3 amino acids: CSAARDEKLFF. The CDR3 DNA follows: TGCAGTGCGGCCAGGGATGAAAAACTGTTTTTT.

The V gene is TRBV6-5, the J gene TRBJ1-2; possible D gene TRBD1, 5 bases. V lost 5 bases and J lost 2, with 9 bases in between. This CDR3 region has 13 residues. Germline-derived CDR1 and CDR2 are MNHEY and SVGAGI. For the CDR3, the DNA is TGTGCCAGCAGTCCAACAGGAAACTATGGCTACACCTTC. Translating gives CASSPTGNYGYTF.

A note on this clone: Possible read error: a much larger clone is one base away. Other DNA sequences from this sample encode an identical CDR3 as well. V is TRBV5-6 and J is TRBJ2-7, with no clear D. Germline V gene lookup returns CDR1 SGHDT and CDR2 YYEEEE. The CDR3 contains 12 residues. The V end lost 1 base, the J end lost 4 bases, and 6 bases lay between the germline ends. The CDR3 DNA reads TGTGCCAGCAGCTTGTATTCGTACGAGCAGTACTTC. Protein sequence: CASSLYSYEQYF. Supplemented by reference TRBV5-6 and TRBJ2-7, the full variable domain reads DAGVTQSPTHLIKTRGQQVTLRCSPKSGHDTVSWYQQALGQGPQFIFQYYEEEERQRGNFPDRFSGHQFPNYSSELNVNALLLGDSALYLCASSLYSYEQYFGPGTRLTVT.